This entry lists 24 T cell receptor beta chains sequenced from one sample in a study of shared clonotypes between healthy human individuals (dated by TCRdb to the early 2020s). To prepare the library, the immunoSEQ multiplex PCR assay was applied. TCRdb's version of the immuneACCESS table is confined to in-frame rearrangements and falls short of the full clone set. An unresolved V gene accounts for under half of the shortfall where checked; the remainder is of unknown origin. Within this sample are a few million clones, with about nine tenths of them counted one time only. The ten most abundant clones make up around 0.35% of the sample. The source material was naive CD4+ T cells from PBMCs. The sample's cell subset or site label is to be understood as: CD45RA+ positively selected. The source is a man younger than 35 in good health. Some clones in this sample may be carry-over from other donors' samples.

The chain recombines TRBV18 with TRBJ2-7, with 11 bases matching TRBD1. The J segment lost 1 base and the V segment lost 4 bases, leaving 6 bases of the junction unmatched. Germline values: CDR1 KGHSH, CDR2 LQKENI. CDR3 length: 16 residues. The CDR3: CASSQGWDRGSYEQYF. Written as DNA, the CDR3 is TGTGCCAGCTCACAAGGTTGGGACAGGGGGTCCTACGAGCAGTACTTC.

This clone was picked up one time. The genes are TRBV27 and TRBJ1-6, with 8 bases identical to TRBD1. CDR3 length: 18 amino acids. CDR1 is MNHEY, CDR2 SMNVEV, per germline (reference sequence). Losses at the gene ends were 6 bases for V and 7 bases for J; bases not matched to a gene: 17. CDR3 nucleotide sequence: TGTGCCAGCAGCCCTTCTACGACAGGGGCGATCTTGAATTCACCCCTCCACTTT. It translates to CASSPSTTGAILNSPLHF.

This clone was seen once. The chain links TRBV5-1 to TRBJ1-1; 10 bases fit TRBD1. The ends lost 4 bases at V and 1 base at J; junction bases unmatched: 7. CDR1 and CDR2 (germline): SGHRS, YFSETQ. The CDR3 extends over 16 amino acids. Here the CDR3 reads CASSTGQGYSNTEAFF. In nucleotides, the CDR3 is TGCGCCAGCAGCACGGGACAGGGGTACTCGAACACTGAAGCTTTCTTT.

The rearrangement uses TRBV30 and TRBJ2-3; D is ambiguous. Germline V gives CDR1 GTSNPN, CDR2 SVGIG (reference sequence). This CDR3 contains 14 residues. V lost 1 base to trimming and J lost 2 bases, with 10 bases between them. The CDR3 nucleotides are TGTGCCTGGAGTGCAGGATTTTTCACAGATACGCAGTATTTT. It yields the protein CAWSAGFFTDTQYF.

The chain links TRBV7-2 to TRBJ2-1; D is possibly TRBD1 (6 bases). V lost 2 bases and J 0 bases, leaving 8 bases between the germline ends. This CDR3 comprises 15 residues. Germline lookup yields CDR1 SGHTA and CDR2 FQGNSA. CDR3 residues: CASSLYRASYNEQFF. CDR3 in DNA: TGTGCCAGCAGCTTATACAGGGCCTCCTACAATGAGCAGTTCTTC.

The chain is built from TRBV25-1 and TRBJ1-1; D is possibly TRBD1 (5 bases). The CDR3 consists of 12 residues. Germline V CDR1 and CDR2: MGHDK, SYGVNS. Trimming took 6 bases from V and 10 from J, leaving 15 bases between them. CDR3 region: CASRSVLGGAFF. CDR3 nucleotides: TGTGCCAGCAGGAGTGTCCTTGGGGGAGCTTTCTTT. The full variable domain, completed using reference TRBV25-1 and TRBJ1-1, is EADIYQTPRYLVIGTGKKITLECSQTMGHDKMYWYQQDPGMELHLIHYSYGVNSTEKGDLSSESTVSRIRTEHFPLTLESARPSHTSQYLCASRSVLGGAFFGQGTRLTVV.

V is TRBV10-1 and J is TRBJ2-3; D uncertain. The germline V gene has CDR1 WNHNN and CDR2 SYGVQD (reference sequence). This CDR3 comprises 12 residues. Trimming removed 5 bases from V and 0 bases from J, with 3 bases in between. This chain's CDR3 is CASSKSTDTQYF. The CDR3 nucleotides are TGCGCCAGCAGTAAAAGCACAGATACGCAGTATTTT.

Regarding this clone: The same CDR3 arises from other DNA sequences in this sample as well. V gene TRBV2 combines with J gene TRBJ2-5; no clear D. V was trimmed by 4 bases and J by 2 bases, leaving 8 bases between them. The CDR3 has 13 amino acids. Germline V gene sequence: CDR1 SNHLY, CDR2 FYNNEI. The CDR3 is CASSGGRQETQYF. CDR3 nucleotide sequence: TGTGCCAGCAGTGGAGGCCGACAAGAGACCCAGTACTTC.

The V gene is TRBV7-2, the J gene TRBJ2-1, with a tentative D call TRBD1 (6 bases). This CDR3 region has 15 residues. V gave up 4 bases and J gave up 2 bases, with 12 bases separating them. From germline, CDR1 is SGHTA and CDR2 FQGNSA. The CDR3 loop is CASSYGTSAYNEQFF. In DNA, the CDR3 is TGTGCCAGCAGCTACGGGACATCCGCCTACAATGAGCAGTTCTTC.

The rearrangement uses TRBV6-6 and TRBJ2-7; TRBD1 aligns across 9 bases. The CDR3 length is 16 residues. In germline, CDR1 is MNHNY, CDR2 SVGAGI (reference sequence). Germline trimming cut 5 bases from V and 3 bases from J; bases unmatched to any gene: 11. CDR3 bases: TGTGCCAGCAGTGGGACGGACAGGGGTTCGATCTACGAGCAGTACTTC. Translation: CASSGTDRGSIYEQYF.

The chain joins TRBV27 to TRBJ1-4; no clear D gene. Germline loops: CDR1 MNHEY, CDR2 SMNVEV (reference sequence). The CDR3 length is 14 residues. The ends were cut back, 4 bases at V and 6 bases at J, with 12 bases in the middle. CDR3 bases: TGTGCCAGCAGTTACCGATTTGGTGATGAAAAACTGTTTTTT. This translates into CASSYRFGDEKLFF. Drawing the rest from reference TRBV27 and TRBJ1-4, the complete variable domain is EAQVTQNPRYLITVTGKKLTVTCSQNMNHEYMSWYRQDPGLGLRQIYYSMNVEVTDKGDVPEGYKVSRKEKRNFPLILESPSPNQTSLYFCASSYRFGDEKLFFGSGTQLSVL.

This clone has a handful of counts. The chain is built from TRBV19 and TRBJ1-1; D not resolved. The germline CDR1 and CDR2 sequences are LNHDA and SQIVND (reference sequence). With 2 bases removed from V and 3 bases from J, the gap between germline ends came to 10 bases. The CDR3 is made up of 14 amino acids. Here the CDR3 reads CASSIRRSDTEAFF. CDR3 DNA: TGTGCCAGTAGTATACGACGGTCGGACACTGAAGCTTTCTTT.

The table lists this clone with a count of one. The CDR3 sequence: CASSFFPGDVTEAFF. The CDR3 DNA is TGCGCCAGCAGCTTTTTTCCCGGAGACGTCACTGAAGCTTTCTTT. The genes are TRBV5-1 and TRBJ1-1, with D uncertain. Germline assignment: CDR1 SGHRS and CDR2 YFSETQ. This CDR3 has 15 residues. The ends were cut back, 2 bases at V and 4 bases at J, with 15 bases in the middle.

The V and J genes are TRBV4-1 and TRBJ1-2, with 10 bases identical to TRBD1. V lost 4 bases and J lost 5; bases outside the gene matches: 19. This CDR3 has 19 amino acids. Germline loops: CDR1 MGHRA, CDR2 YSYEKL. In nucleotides, the CDR3 is TGCGCCAGCAGCCTCGGCCGGGGGACAGGGGCCGCTAGAGGATATGGCTACACCTTC. Residues: CASSLGRGTGAARGYGYTF.

The rearrangement joins TRBV12-5 to TRBJ2-1, with 9 positions matching TRBD2. Germline CDR1 reads LGHNT; CDR2 reads FRNRAP. CDR3 length equals 15 residues. V dropped 6 bases and J dropped 7; count of bases not matched to a gene: 10. The CDR3 here is CASGPSGVSWNEQFF. CDR3 nucleotides: TGTGCTAGTGGCCCTAGCGGGGTCTCGTGGAATGAGCAGTTCTTC.

Comments on this clone: Distinct nucleotide sequences in the sample also encode this CDR3. J is TRBJ2-7 and V is TRBV5-1; D unresolved. The CDR3 is made up of 14 amino acids. Deletions cut 0 bases from V and 2 bases from J, with 9 bases between. Germline values: CDR1 SGHRS, CDR2 YFSETQ. The CDR3 here is CASSLVPGPYEQYF. DNA of the CDR3: TGCGCCAGCAGCTTGGTTCCGGGCCCCTACGAGCAGTACTTC.

The rearrangement joins TRBV7-3 to TRBJ2-7; no clear D. The CDR3 is 15 amino acids. Germline V gene sequence: CDR1 SGHTA, CDR2 FQGTGA. V was clipped by 4 bases and J by 2 bases, with 15 bases between them. The chain's CDR3 is CASSSFGAAPYEQYF. The DNA of the CDR3 is TGTGCCAGCAGCTCTTTTGGCGCGGCCCCCTACGAGCAGTACTTC.

The chain couples TRBV19 to TRBJ2-6; 11 bases map to TRBD2. Per the germline V gene, CDR1 is LNHDA and CDR2 is SQIVND (reference sequence). This CDR3 comprises 17 residues. Germline trimming cut 7 bases from V and 2 bases from J; bases unmatched to any gene: 7. The CDR3 DNA is TGTGCCAGTACCGCTAGCGGGAGGTACGCTGGGGCCAACGTCCTGACTTTC. Its translation: CASTASGRYAGANVLTF.

J is TRBJ1-3 and V is TRBV27; D call uncertain. The germline V gene encodes CDR1 MNHEY and CDR2 SMNVEV (reference sequence). The CDR3 is 16 residues long. Trimming left V 2 bases short and J 0 bases short, with 11 bases between. This CDR3 is CASSLQTLNSGNTIYF. The CDR3 DNA follows: TGTGCCAGCAGTTTACAGACACTCAACTCTGGAAACACCATATATTTT.

The chain employs TRBV2 and TRBJ2-5; tentatively, D is TRBD1 or TRBD2 (6 bases each). The CDR3 runs to 14 residues. Trimming took off 5 bases at V and 9 bases at J, with 19 bases between the two ends. Germline V gene sequence: CDR1 SNHLY, CDR2 FYNNEI. The CDR3 protein is CASSPGRGPESQYF. CDR3 in DNA: TGTGCCAGCAGTCCGGGTCGGGGGCCGGAGTCCCAGTACTTC.

This sequence joins TRBV18 and TRBJ1-1; D remains ambiguous. The CDR3 is 13 residues long. Between the trimmed V and J ends, which lost 0 bases and 3 bases, there was a span of 5 bases. The germline CDR1 and CDR2 sequences are KGHSH and LQKENI. The CDR3 nucleotides are TGTGCCAGCTCACCACCCACTTACACTGAAGCTTTCTTT. It specifies CASSPPTYTEAFF.

The chain is built from TRBV6-1 and TRBJ2-5; TRBD2 might be the D (5 bases). The CDR3 is 15 residues long. The V end lost 0 bases, the J end lost 4 bases, and 12 bases lay between the germline ends. Looked up from germline, CDR1 is MNHNS and CDR2 is SASEGT. Written as DNA, the CDR3 is TGTGCCAGCAGTGAAGCTCAAAGCGAGGGAGAGACCCAGTACTTC. Its translation: CASSEAQSEGETQYF.

CDR3 sequence reads: CASSLGQHNEQFF. CDR3 sequence (DNA): TGTGCCAGCAGCCTCGGACAGCACAATGAGCAGTTCTTC. This chain connects TRBV6-6 to TRBJ2-1, with D perhaps matching TRBD1 (6 bases). V was trimmed by 6 bases and J by 5 bases, leaving 11 bases between them. CDR1 is MNHNY and CDR2 is SVGAGI in the germline V gene (reference sequence). The CDR3 is 13 residues long.

The CDR3 DNA reads as TGTGCCAGCACGCTCGCGGGGGGCGCCGACACCGGGGAGCTGTTTTTT. This translates into CASTLAGGADTGELFF. This chain joins TRBV5-4 and TRBJ2-2; 8 bases line up with TRBD2. The CDR3 is 16 residues long. Germline CDR1 reads SGHNT; CDR2 reads YYREEE (reference sequence). Trimming cost V 6 bases and J 3 bases; bases outside gene matches: 10.